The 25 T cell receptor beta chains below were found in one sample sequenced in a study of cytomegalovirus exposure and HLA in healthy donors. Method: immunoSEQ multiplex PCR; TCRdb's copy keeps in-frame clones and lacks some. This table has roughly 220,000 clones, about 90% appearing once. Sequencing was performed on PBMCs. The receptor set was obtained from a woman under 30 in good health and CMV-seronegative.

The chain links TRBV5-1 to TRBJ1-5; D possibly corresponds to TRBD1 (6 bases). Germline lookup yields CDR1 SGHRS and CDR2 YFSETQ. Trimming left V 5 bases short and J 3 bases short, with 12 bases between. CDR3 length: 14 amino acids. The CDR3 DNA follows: TGCGCCAGCAGACCAGGGGCTTACAATCAGCCCCAGCATTTT. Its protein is CASRPGAYNQPQHF.

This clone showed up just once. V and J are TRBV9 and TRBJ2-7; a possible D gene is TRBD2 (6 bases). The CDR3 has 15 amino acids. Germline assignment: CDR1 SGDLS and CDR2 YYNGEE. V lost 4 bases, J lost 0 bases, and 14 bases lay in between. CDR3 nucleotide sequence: TGTGCCAGCAGCCCCCGGGACTCCAGCTCCTACGAGCAGTACTTC. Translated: CASSPRDSSSYEQYF.

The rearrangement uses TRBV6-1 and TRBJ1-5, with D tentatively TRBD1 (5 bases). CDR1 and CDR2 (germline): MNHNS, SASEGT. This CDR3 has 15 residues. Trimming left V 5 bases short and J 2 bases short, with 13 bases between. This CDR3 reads CASSPGVLGNQPQHF. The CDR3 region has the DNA TGTGCCAGCAGTCCGGGGGTCCTAGGCAATCAGCCCCAGCATTTT.

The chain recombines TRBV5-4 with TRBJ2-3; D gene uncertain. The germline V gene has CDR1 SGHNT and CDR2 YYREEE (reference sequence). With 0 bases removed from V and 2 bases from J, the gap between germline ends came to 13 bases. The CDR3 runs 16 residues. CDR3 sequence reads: CASSLGRGRNTDTQYF. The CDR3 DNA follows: TGTGCCAGCAGCTTGGGGCGCGGTCGGAACACAGATACGCAGTATTTT.

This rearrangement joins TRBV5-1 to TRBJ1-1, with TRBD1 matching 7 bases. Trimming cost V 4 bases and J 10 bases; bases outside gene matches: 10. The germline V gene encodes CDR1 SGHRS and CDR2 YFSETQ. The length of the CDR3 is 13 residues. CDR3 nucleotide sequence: TGCGCCAGCAGCGCGGGACAGACGATAGGAGCTTTCTTT. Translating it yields CASSAGQTIGAFF.

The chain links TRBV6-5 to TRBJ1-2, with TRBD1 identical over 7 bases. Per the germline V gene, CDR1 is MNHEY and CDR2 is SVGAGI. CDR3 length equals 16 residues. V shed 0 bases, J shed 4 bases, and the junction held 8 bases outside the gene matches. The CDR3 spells CASSYSKGGQFYGYTF. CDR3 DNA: TGTGCCAGCAGTTACTCGAAAGGGGGCCAATTCTATGGCTACACCTTC.

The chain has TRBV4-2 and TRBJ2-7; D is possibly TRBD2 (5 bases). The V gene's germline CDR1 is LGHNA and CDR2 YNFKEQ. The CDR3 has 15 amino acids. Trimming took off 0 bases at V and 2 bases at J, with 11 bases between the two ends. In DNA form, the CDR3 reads TGTGCCAGCAGCCAAGATGCGGGCATCGCCTACGAGCAGTACTTC. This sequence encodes CASSQDAGIAYEQYF.

The CDR3 region has the DNA TGTGCCAGCAGTGACGGACCTGGCGGGGGCTATGGCTACACCTTC. Amino acids: CASSDGPGGGYGYTF. The gene calls are TRBV6-4 and TRBJ1-2; possibly TRBD1 for D (5 bases). The CDR3 has 15 amino acids. Germline V lookup: CDR1 MRHNA, CDR2 SNTAGT. V lost 2 bases to trimming and J lost 4 bases, with 14 bases between them.

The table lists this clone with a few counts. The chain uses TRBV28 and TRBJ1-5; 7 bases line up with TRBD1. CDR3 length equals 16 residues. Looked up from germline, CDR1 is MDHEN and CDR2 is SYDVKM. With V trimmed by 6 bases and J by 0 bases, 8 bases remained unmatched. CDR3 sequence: CASSLPGTVSNQPQHF. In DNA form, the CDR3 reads TGTGCCAGCAGCCTCCCGGGGACAGTTAGCAATCAGCCCCAGCATTTT.

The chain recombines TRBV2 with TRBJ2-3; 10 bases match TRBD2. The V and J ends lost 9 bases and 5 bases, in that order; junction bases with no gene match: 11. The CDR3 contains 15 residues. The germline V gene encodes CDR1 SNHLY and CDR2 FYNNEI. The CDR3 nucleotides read TGTGCCAGTCAACCTACTAGCGGGAAGGGAGATACGCAGTATTTT. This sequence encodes CASQPTSGKGDTQYF.

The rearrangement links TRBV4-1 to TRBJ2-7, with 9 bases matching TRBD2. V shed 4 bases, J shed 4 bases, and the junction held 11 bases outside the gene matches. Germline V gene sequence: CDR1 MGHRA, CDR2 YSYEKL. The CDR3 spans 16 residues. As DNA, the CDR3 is TGCGCCAGCAGCCCCACGGTTGGTAGCGGGAGATACGAGCAGTACTTC. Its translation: CASSPTVGSGRYEQYF.

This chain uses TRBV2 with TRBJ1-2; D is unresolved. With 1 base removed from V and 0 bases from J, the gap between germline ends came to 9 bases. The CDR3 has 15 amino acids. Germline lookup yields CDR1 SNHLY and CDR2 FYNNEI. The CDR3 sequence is CASSEDSLSNYGYTF. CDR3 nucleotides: TGTGCCAGCAGTGAAGACAGTTTATCTAACTATGGCTACACCTTC.

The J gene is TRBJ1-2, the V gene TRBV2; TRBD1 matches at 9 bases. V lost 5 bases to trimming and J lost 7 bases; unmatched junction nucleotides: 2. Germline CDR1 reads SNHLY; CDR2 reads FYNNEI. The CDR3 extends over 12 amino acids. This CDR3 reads CASSHRGLGYTF. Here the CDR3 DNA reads TGTGCCAGCAGTCACAGGGGGCTTGGCTACACCTTC.

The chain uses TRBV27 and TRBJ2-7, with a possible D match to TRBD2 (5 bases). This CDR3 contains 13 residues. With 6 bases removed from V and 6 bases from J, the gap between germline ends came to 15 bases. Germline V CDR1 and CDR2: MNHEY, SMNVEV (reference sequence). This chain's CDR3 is CASRWSGNPEQYF. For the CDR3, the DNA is TGTGCCAGCAGGTGGTCCGGGAATCCCGAGCAGTACTTC.

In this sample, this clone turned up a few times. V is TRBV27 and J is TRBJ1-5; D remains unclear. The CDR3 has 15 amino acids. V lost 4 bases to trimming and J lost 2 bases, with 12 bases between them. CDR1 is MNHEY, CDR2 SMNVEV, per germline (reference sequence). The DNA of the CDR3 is TGTGCCAGCAGTTCGAGCTATAGTGGCAATCAGCCCCAGCATTTT. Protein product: CASSSSYSGNQPQHF.

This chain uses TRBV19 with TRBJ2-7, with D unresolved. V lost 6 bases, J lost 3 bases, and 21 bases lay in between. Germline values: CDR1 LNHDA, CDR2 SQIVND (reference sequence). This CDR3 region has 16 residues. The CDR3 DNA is TGTGCCAGTAGCACCCTGGCAGGTTGGAATCTCTACGAGCAGTACTTC. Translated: CASSTLAGWNLYEQYF.

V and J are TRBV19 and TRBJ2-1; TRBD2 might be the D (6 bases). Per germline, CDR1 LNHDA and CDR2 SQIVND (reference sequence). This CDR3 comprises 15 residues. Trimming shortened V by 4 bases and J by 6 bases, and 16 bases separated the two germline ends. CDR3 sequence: CASSKAAGNRNEQFF. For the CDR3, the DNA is TGTGCCAGTAGTAAGGCCGCGGGAAATCGCAATGAGCAGTTCTTC.

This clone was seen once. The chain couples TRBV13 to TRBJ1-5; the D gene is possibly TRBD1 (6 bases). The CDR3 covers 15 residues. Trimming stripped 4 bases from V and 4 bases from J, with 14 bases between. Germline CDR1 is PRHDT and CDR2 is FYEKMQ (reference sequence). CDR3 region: CASSSSDRLNQPQHF. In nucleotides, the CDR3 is TGTGCCAGCAGCTCGAGCGACAGGCTAAATCAGCCCCAGCATTTT.

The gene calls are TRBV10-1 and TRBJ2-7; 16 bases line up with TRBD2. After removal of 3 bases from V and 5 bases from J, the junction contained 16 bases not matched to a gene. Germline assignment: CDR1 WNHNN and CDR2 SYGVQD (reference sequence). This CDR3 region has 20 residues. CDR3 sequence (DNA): TGCGCCAGCAGTGAAGGGACTAGCGGGAGGGCCAGCCCCATAGACGACGAGCAGTACTTC. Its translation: CASSEGTSGRASPIDDEQYF.

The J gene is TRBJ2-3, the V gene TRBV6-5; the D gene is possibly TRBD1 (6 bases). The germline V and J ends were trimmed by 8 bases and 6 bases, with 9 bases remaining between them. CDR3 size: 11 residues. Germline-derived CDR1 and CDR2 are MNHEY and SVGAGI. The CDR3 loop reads CASRQVDTQYF. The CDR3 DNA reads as TGTGCCAGCCGACAGGTCGATACGCAGTATTTT.

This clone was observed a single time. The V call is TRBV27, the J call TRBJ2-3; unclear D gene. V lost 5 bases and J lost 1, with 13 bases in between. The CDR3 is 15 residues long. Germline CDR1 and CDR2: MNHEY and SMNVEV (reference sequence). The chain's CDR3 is CASSPYGSRTDTQYF. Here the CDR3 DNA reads TGTGCCAGCAGTCCCTACGGTTCCCGCACAGATACGCAGTATTTT.

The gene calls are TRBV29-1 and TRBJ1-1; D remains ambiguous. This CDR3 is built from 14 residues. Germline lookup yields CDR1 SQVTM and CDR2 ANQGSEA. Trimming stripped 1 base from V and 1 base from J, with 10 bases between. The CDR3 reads CSVEAQVSNTEAFF. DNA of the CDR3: TGCAGCGTTGAAGCCCAGGTTTCGAACACTGAAGCTTTCTTT. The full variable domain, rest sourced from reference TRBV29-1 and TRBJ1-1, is SAVISQKPSRDICQRGTSLTIQCQVDSQVTMMFWYRQQPGQSLTLIATANQGSEATYESGFVIDKFPISRPNLTFSTLTVSNMSPEDSSIYLCSVEAQVSNTEAFFGQGTRLTVV.

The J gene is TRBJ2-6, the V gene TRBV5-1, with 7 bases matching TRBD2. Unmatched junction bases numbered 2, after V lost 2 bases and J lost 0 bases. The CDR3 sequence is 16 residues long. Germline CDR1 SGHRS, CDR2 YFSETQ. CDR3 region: CASSFTGGSGANVLTF. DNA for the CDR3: TGCGCCAGCAGCTTCACGGGGGGCTCTGGGGCCAACGTCCTGACTTTC.

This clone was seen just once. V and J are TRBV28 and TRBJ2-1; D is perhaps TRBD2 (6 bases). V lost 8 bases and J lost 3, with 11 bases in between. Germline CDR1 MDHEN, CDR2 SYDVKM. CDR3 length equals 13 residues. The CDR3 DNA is TGTGCCAGCGGGAGGAGGAGCTACAATGAGCAGTTCTTC. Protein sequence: CASGRRSYNEQFF.

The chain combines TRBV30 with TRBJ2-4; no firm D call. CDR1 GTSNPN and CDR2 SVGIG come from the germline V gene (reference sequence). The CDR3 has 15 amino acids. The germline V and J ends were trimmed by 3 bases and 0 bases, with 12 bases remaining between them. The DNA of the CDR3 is TGTGCCTGGAGAGAGAGAATAATAGCCAAAAACATTCAGTACTTC. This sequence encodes CAWRERIIAKNIQYF.